This T cell receptor beta chain was obtained from a study of blood T cell repertoires in COVID-19. Overall study context: Samples of COVID-19 (acute and convalescent) were obtained from the United States, Italy and Spain. T cells, B-cell-depleted T cells, or PBMCs provided the cDNA or gDNA that served as material.

Per the study methods: Amplification with reference gene primers provided the estimates of nucleated cell counts. Measured with immunoSEQ multiplex PCR; TCRdb has only the in-frame clones, and not every one. The D gene and trimming were derived from the DNA, and the V and J assignments and clone size from that table. Among some 120,000 clones, less than 90% were seen once, and the ten largest hold around 13%. The sample taken for sequencing was peripheral blood. The receptor's source is a woman under 40 who had recovered from COVID-19.

Written as DNA, the CDR3 is TGTGCCAGCAGCCCTCAGACTAGTCGAGAGACCCAGTACTTC. It codes for CASSPQTSRETQYF. The J gene is TRBJ2-5, the V gene TRBV7-2; D possibly corresponds to TRBD2 (6 bases). Germline loops: CDR1 SGHTA, CDR2 FQGNSA. This CDR3 has 14 amino acids. Trimming took 5 bases from V and 4 from J, leaving 14 bases between them.